This T cell receptor beta chain comes out of a study of T-cell memory formation after mild COVID-19. This clonotype has just a few counts. From the 5' RACE reads, TCRdb called clonotypes with MiXCR, one entry per CDR3 protein. Of about 270,000 distinct CDR3 sequences listed, 16% are singletons. This TCR derives from a man in his late teens or twenties who had mild COVID-19 (a few samples of this study predate the infection). Cell type and time point are not known. Sequencing was carried out using PBMCs or a T cell subset sorted from them (not recorded which).

For the CDR3, the DNA is TGTGCCAGCAGCGCTAGCGCGGAGGGCAGGGGCTATGGCTACACCTTC. It is translated as CASSASAEGRGYGYTF. The rearrangement uses TRBV7-9 and TRBJ1-2; weak D call: TRBD1 (6 bases). There are 16 residues in the CDR3. Germline V gives CDR1 SEHNR, CDR2 FQNEAQ (reference sequence). Between the trimmed V and J ends, which lost 5 bases and 4 bases, there was a span of 20 bases. Full variable domain (outside the CDR3, taken from reference TRBV7-9 and TRBJ1-2): DTGVSQNPRHKITKRGQNVTFRCDPISEHNRLYWYRQTLGQGPEFLTYFQNEAQLEKSRLLSDRFSAERPKGSFSTLEIQRTEQGDSAMYLCASSASAEGRGYGYTFGSGTRLTVV.